This T cell receptor (beta chain) came from a study of blood T cell repertoires in COVID-19. The V gene's germline CDR1 is SEHNR and CDR2 FQNEAQ (reference sequence). After removal of 5 bases from V and 4 bases from J, the junction contained 7 bases not matched to a gene. The CDR3 runs 14 residues. TCRdb's table, derived via immunoSEQ multiplex PCR, lists solely in-frame clones and lacks some. In the table there are under 300,000 clones, approximately 85% of which are singletons. This TCR came from a woman between 70 and 85 years old with acute or convalescent COVID-19. The V call is TRBV7-9, the J call TRBJ1-2; 7 bases fit TRBD1. The sequencing sample was made of peripheral blood. This chain's CDR3 is CASSPGQVRYGYTF. CDR3 DNA: TGTGCCAGCAGCCCCGGACAGGTCCGCTATGGCTACACCTTC.